The 6 T cell receptor beta chains listed next were all sequenced from one sample in a study of control samples from healthy donors and cancer patients. Produced via immunoSEQ multiplex PCR; TCRdb's table is partial and in-frame only. The table includes roughly 200,000 clones, 80% to 95% detected once. Sequenced sample: blood. The receptors come from a young man in good health.

The chain is built from TRBV6-1 and TRBJ1-5; no clear D. The CDR3 has 14 residues. Trimming took off 3 bases at V and 6 bases at J, with 12 bases between the two ends. Germline CDR1 is MNHNS and CDR2 is SASEGT. CDR3: CASSDRPSAQPQHF. The CDR3 DNA reads TGTGCCAGCAGTGATAGGCCCTCGGCTCAGCCCCAGCATTTT.

The chain employs TRBV28 and TRBJ2-7; D is perhaps TRBD2 (6 bases). Per the germline V gene, CDR1 is MDHEN and CDR2 is SYDVKM. CDR3 length: 15 amino acids. V was cut by 4 bases and J by 3 bases, with 16 bases left in between. The DNA of the CDR3 is TGTGCCAGCAGTTCCCCTCCCGGGGGTCTCTACGAGCAGTACTTC. This encodes CASSSPPGGLYEQYF.

In DNA, the CDR3 is TGTGCCAGCAGCTCGGACAGCAACACAGATACGCAGTATTTT. Translating it yields CASSSDSNTDTQYF. The rearrangement joins TRBV7-3 to TRBJ2-3; D may be TRBD1 (6 bases). With 4 bases removed from V and 2 bases from J, the gap between germline ends came to 10 bases. The CDR3 runs to 14 residues. CDR1 and CDR2 (germline): SGHTA, FQGTGA.

The chain combines TRBV15 with TRBJ1-2; no clear D. The CDR3 extends over 17 amino acids. Germline CDR1 is LNHNV and CDR2 is YYDKDF (reference sequence). Trimming left V 0 bases short and J 2 bases short, with 16 bases between. CDR3 coding DNA: TGTGCCACCAGCAGAGATTATATCGGTTGGCAGAACTATGGCTACACCTTC. It is translated as CATSRDYIGWQNYGYTF.

The chain carries TRBV4-2 and TRBJ2-7; unclear D gene. The CDR3 length is 13 residues. V lost 1 base and J lost 1, with 5 bases in between. Germline CDR1 reads LGHNA; CDR2 reads YNFKEQ. The CDR3 nucleotides are TGTGCCAGCAGCCAAGGAGCTTCCTACGAGCAGTACTTC. It encodes CASSQGASYEQYF.

This clone appeared once. The chain combines TRBV20-1 with TRBJ2-1, with D unresolved. Per germline, CDR1 DFQATT and CDR2 SNEGSKA (reference sequence). Trimming pared 3 bases from V and 2 bases from J, leaving 11 bases between. There are 14 residues in the CDR3. CDR3 sequence (DNA): TGCAGTGCTAGTCACAGCAAAACCTACAATGAGCAGTTCTTC. Translated, it gives CSASHSKTYNEQFF.